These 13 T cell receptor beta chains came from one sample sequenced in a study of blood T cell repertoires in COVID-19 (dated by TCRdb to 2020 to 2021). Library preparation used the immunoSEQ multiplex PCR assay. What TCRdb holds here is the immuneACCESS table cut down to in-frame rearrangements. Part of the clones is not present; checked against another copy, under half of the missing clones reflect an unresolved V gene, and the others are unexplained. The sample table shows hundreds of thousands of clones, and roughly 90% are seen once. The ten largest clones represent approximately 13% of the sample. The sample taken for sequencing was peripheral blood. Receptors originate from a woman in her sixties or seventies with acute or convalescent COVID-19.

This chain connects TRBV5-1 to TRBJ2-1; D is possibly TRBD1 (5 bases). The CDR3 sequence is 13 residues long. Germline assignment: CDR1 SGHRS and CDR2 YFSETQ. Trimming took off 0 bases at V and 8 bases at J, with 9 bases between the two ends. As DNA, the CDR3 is TGCGCCAGCAGCTTGGCGCAGGGCTATGAGCAGTTCTTC. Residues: CASSLAQGYEQFF.

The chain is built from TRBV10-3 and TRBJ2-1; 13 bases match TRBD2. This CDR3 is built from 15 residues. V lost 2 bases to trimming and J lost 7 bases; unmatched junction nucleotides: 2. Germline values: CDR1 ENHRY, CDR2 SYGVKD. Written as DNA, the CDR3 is TGTGCCATCAGTGAGGGGACTAGCGGGAAGAATGAGCAGTTCTTC. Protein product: CAISEGTSGKNEQFF.

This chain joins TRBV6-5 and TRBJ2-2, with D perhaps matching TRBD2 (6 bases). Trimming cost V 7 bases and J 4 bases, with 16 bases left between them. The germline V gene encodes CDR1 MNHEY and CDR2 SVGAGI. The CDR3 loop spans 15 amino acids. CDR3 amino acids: CASIQLGGRTGELFF. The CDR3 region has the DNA TGTGCCAGCATTCAGTTAGGAGGGCGCACCGGGGAGCTGTTTTTT.

The CDR3 loop is CASSPPNRGSYEQYF. The CDR3 nucleotides are TGTGCCAGCTCACCGCCCAACAGGGGCTCCTACGAGCAGTACTTC. The V gene is TRBV18, the J gene TRBJ2-7, with 7 bases fitting TRBD1. This CDR3 comprises 15 residues. Germline CDR1 reads KGHSH; CDR2 reads LQKENI. V shed 3 bases and J 0 bases; nucleotides not matched to a gene: 5.

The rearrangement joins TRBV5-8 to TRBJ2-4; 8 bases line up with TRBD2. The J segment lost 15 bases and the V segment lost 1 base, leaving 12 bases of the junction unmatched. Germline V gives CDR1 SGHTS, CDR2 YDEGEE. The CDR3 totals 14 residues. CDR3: CASSLIPDRGGGYF. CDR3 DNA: TGTGCCAGCAGCTTGATACCCGATCGGGGGGGCGGGTACTTC.

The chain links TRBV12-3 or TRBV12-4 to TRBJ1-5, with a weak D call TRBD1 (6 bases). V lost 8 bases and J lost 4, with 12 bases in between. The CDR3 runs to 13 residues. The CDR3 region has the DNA TGTGCCAGCCGGGGGGGCCTTAATCAGCCCCAGCATTTT. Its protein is CASRGGLNQPQHF.

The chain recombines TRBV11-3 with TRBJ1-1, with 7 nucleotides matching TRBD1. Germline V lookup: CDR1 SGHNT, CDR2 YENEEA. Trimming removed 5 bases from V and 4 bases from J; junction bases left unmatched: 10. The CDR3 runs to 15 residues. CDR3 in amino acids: CASSLSGNRGTEAFF. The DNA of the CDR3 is TGTGCCAGCAGCCTGAGCGGAAACAGGGGCACTGAAGCTTTCTTT.

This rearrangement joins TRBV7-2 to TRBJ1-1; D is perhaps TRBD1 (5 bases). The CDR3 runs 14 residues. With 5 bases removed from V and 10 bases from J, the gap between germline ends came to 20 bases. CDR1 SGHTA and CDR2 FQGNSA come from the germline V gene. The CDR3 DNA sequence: TGTGCCAGCAGCCCCAATGCGGGGGGAACGGCAGCTTTCTTT. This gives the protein CASSPNAGGTAAFF.

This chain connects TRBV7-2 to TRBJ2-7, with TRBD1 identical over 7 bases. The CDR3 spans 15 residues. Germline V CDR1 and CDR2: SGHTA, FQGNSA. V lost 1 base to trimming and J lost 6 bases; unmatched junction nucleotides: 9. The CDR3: CASSLDPTGSVEQYF. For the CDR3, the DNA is TGTGCCAGCAGCTTAGACCCGACAGGGTCCGTCGAGCAGTACTTC.

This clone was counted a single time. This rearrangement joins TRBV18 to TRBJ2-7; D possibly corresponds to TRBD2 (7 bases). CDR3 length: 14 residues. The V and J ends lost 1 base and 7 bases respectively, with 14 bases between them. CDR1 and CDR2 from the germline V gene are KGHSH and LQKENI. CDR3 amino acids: CASSPQYREGEQYF. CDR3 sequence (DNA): TGTGCCAGCTCACCACAGTACAGGGAGGGGGAGCAGTACTTC.

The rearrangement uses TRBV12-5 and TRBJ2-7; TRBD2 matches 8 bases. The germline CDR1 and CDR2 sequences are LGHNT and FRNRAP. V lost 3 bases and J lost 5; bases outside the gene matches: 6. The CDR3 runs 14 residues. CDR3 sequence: CASGLGLALDEQYF. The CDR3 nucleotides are TGTGCTAGTGGTTTAGGACTAGCCTTAGACGAGCAGTACTTC.

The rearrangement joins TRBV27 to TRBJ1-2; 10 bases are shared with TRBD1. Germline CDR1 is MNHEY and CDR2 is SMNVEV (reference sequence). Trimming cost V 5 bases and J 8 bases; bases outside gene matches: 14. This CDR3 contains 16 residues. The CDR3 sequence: CASSPGTGDPLRGYTF. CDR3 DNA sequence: TGTGCCAGCAGTCCCGGGACAGGGGATCCTTTGCGAGGCTACACCTTC.

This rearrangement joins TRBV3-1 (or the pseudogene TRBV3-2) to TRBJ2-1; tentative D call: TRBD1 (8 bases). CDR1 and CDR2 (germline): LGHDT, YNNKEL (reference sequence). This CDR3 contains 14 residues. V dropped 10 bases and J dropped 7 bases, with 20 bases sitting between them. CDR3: CATGRNRGFNEQFF. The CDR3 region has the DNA TGTGCCACCGGGAGGAACAGGGGGTTTAATGAGCAGTTCTTC.